A single sample is the source of the 8 T cell receptor beta chains below, sequenced in a study of control samples from healthy donors and cancer patients. The method was immunoSEQ multiplex PCR; TCRdb's version includes in-frame clones alone and lacks a portion of them. This table has about 65,000 clones, 90% appearing once. Sequencing was performed on PBMCs. Receptor source: a woman aged 45-65 years with colorectal cancer.

The chain employs TRBV30 and TRBJ2-1, with 11 bases lining up with TRBD2. This CDR3 has 12 amino acids. Losses at the gene ends were 5 bases for V and 9 bases for J; bases not matched to a gene: 3. The V gene's germline CDR1 is GTSNPN and CDR2 SVGIG (reference sequence). Here the CDR3 DNA reads TGTGCCTGGGGTAGCGGGAGGGCTGAGCAGTTCTTC. Encoded protein: CAWGSGRAEQFF.

The J gene is TRBJ2-5, the V gene TRBV5-1; D unresolved. Germline V gene lookup returns CDR1 SGHRS and CDR2 YFSETQ. This CDR3 has 16 residues. V was cut by 0 bases and J by 4 bases, with 16 bases left in between. CDR3 amino acids: CASSLGSSLATETQYF. CDR3 DNA sequence: TGCGCCAGCAGCTTGGGGAGTTCCCTGGCGACAGAGACCCAGTACTTC.

The chain uses TRBV5-1 and TRBJ2-7; a possible D gene is TRBD2 (7 bases). The CDR3 runs 16 residues. Per the germline V gene, CDR1 is SGHRS and CDR2 is YFSETQ. Trimming stripped 4 bases from V and 0 bases from J, with 17 bases between. The CDR3 sequence: CASSAGGGATSYEQYF. The CDR3 DNA sequence: TGCGCCAGCAGCGCCGGTGGGGGGGCGACCTCCTACGAGCAGTACTTC.

The V and J genes are TRBV19 and TRBJ2-7; D tentatively reads TRBD1 or TRBD2 (5 bases each). V was pared by 6 bases and J by 1 base, with 10 bases between. This CDR3 contains 13 residues. Germline assignment: CDR1 LNHDA and CDR2 SQIVND (reference sequence). The CDR3, as DNA: TGTGCCAGTAGAAGGGACCAATCCTACGAGCAGTACTTC. Translating gives CASRRDQSYEQYF.

The CDR3 here is CAIRPGLADSHEQYF. Here the CDR3 DNA reads TGTGCCATCAGACCGGGACTAGCGGATTCTCACGAGCAGTACTTC. The chain links TRBV10-3 to TRBJ2-7, with TRBD2 matching 11 bases. V lost 6 bases and J lost 5; bases outside the gene matches: 9. The CDR3 is 15 amino acids. The germline V gene encodes CDR1 ENHRY and CDR2 SYGVKD.

The rearrangement joins TRBV9 to TRBJ2-1; the D gene is possibly TRBD2 (6 bases). CDR1 is SGDLS, CDR2 YYNGEE, per germline. The CDR3 covers 16 residues. V gave up 4 bases and J gave up 7 bases, with 21 bases separating them. As DNA, the CDR3 is TGTGCCAGCAGCCCAAATGTCAGGAGCGGGTCTAATGAGCAGTTCTTC. It is translated as CASSPNVRSGSNEQFF.

This clone occurred once. V usage is TRBV5-1 and J usage is TRBJ2-2; D uncertain. This CDR3 region has 14 residues. Germline V gene lookup returns CDR1 SGHRS and CDR2 YFSETQ. V gave up 6 bases and J gave up 5 bases, with 14 bases separating them. For the CDR3, the DNA is TGCGCCAGCATAAGTGTGTCTGGGACCGGGGAGCTGTTTTTT. Protein product: CASISVSGTGELFF.

The chain links TRBV28 to TRBJ1-5; 9 bases map to TRBD1. This CDR3 is 15 amino acids long. Germline V lookup: CDR1 MDHEN, CDR2 SYDVKM. V trimming: 5 bases; J trimming: 10 bases; junction bases outside the gene matches: 12. CDR3 coding DNA: TGTGCCAGCAGTCCGCGACGGGGACAGGGAACCCCCCAGCATTTT. Protein: CASSPRRGQGTPQHF. The full variable domain, rest sourced from reference TRBV28 and TRBJ1-5, is DVKVTQSSRYLVKRTGEKVFLECVQDMDHENMFWYRQDPGLGLRLIYFSYDVKMKEKGDIPEGYSVSREKKERFSLILESASTNQTSMYLCASSPRRGQGTPQHFGDGTRLSIL.